This TCR beta chain was sequenced in a study of control samples from healthy donors and cancer patients. TCRdb's copy holds only in-frame clones and misses some; the assay was immunoSEQ multiplex PCR. The top ten hold about 11% of the sample, which has 120,000 to 150,000 clones, around nine tenths seen once. Germline trimming cut 6 bases from V and 2 bases from J; bases unmatched to any gene: 4. The CDR3 extends over 15 amino acids. Per germline, CDR1 MDHEN and CDR2 SYDVKM. The TCR sequence derives from a man aged 25-45 years in good health. The material sequenced was blood. The gene calls are TRBV28 and TRBJ1-3; 10 bases align to TRBD1. The CDR3 reads CASRRQGAAGNTIYF. CDR3 DNA sequence: TGTGCCAGCAGGCGACAGGGGGCTGCTGGAAACACCATATATTTT.